The 16 T cell receptor beta chains below come from one sample, sequenced in a study of blood T cell repertoires in COVID-19 (dated by TCRdb to about 2020). The library was generated by the immunoSEQ multiplex PCR assay. In TCRdb, the immuneACCESS table is reduced to in-frame sequences with V and J assigned. These tables do not hold every clone; where another copy was compared, an unresolved V gene accounts for under half, and the others remain unexplained. The sample yields under 300,000 clones; 80% to 90% were counted once. Around 10% of the sample comes from the top ten. Sequencing used peripheral blood. These receptors were collected from a woman aged 50 to 60 who had recovered from COVID-19.

Remarks on this clone: The sample holds other DNA sequences that translate to the same CDR3. The genes are TRBV7-2 and TRBJ2-2, with D tentatively TRBD2 (6 bases). The length of the CDR3 is 15 residues. V gave up 1 base and J gave up 4 bases, with 10 bases separating them. Germline V gene lookup returns CDR1 SGHTA and CDR2 FQGNSA. The CDR3 loop reads CASSLVGGGTGELFF. The CDR3 coding sequence is TGTGCCAGCAGCTTAGTGGGGGGAGGCACCGGGGAGCTGTTTTTT.

The chain combines TRBV5-1 with TRBJ1-6; D perhaps matches TRBD1 (6 bases). V shed 5 bases and J shed 10 bases, with 16 bases lying between them. The CDR3 consists of 14 residues. Per the germline V gene, CDR1 is SGHRS and CDR2 is YFSETQ. CDR3 amino acids: CASSPQGRWSPLHF. The CDR3 DNA sequence: TGCGCCAGCAGTCCGCAGGGGCGTTGGTCACCCCTCCACTTT.

This clone appeared a single time. The chain combines TRBV7-3 with TRBJ1-2, with 9 bases aligning to TRBD1. The CDR3 extends over 14 amino acids. Germline V gene sequence: CDR1 SGHTA, CDR2 FQGTGA. V lost 5 bases, J lost 4 bases, and 5 bases stayed unmatched. The CDR3 protein is CASSQTGGGYGYTF. CDR3 in DNA: TGTGCCAGCAGCCAGACAGGGGGAGGCTATGGCTACACCTTC.

The V gene is TRBV7-2, the J gene TRBJ2-7; D call uncertain. Trimming stripped 5 bases from V and 2 bases from J, with 13 bases between. The CDR3 totals 14 residues. CDR1 and CDR2 from the germline V gene are SGHTA and FQGNSA. The CDR3 DNA reads as TGTGCCAGCAGCCCTGGCAGGTCTACCTACGAGCAGTACTTC. This translates into CASSPGRSTYEQYF.

The V gene is TRBV24-1, the J gene TRBJ2-3; 8 bases agree with TRBD2. CDR1 and CDR2 from the germline V gene are KGHDR and SFDVKD. V dropped 3 bases and J dropped 3; count of bases not matched to a gene: 7. This CDR3 region has 16 residues. Here the CDR3 reads CATSDPRAGVTDTQYF. The CDR3 coding sequence is TGTGCCACCAGTGATCCCCGAGCGGGAGTTACAGATACGCAGTATTTT.

The CDR3 DNA is TGTGCCAGCAGCTTGGACCTACACACCGGGGAGCTGTTTTTT. As protein: CASSLDLHTGELFF. V usage is TRBV5-4 and J usage is TRBJ2-2; no clear D. Germline V gene sequence: CDR1 SGHNT, CDR2 YYREEE (reference sequence). Between the trimmed V and J ends, which lost 0 bases and 3 bases, there was a span of 6 bases. This CDR3 is built from 14 residues. Complete variable domain (other parts from reference TRBV5-4 and TRBJ2-2): ETGVTQSPTHLIKTRGQQVTLRCSSQSGHNTVSWYQQALGQGPQFIFQYYREEENGRGNFPPRFSGLQFPNYSSELNVNALELDDSALYLCASSLDLHTGELFFGEGSRLTVL.

This chain links TRBV6-5 with TRBJ1-1; possible D gene TRBD1, 5 bases. Deletions cut 2 bases from V and 7 bases from J, with 14 bases between. There are 14 residues in the CDR3. Germline V gene data show CDR1 as MNHEY and CDR2 as SVGAGI. The CDR3 bases are TGTGCCAGCAGTTACGAGGCGGGGCAGGGTGAAGCTTTCTTT. Translation: CASSYEAGQGEAFF.

The chain uses TRBV6-1 and TRBJ2-7; 10 bases line up with TRBD2. Germline loops: CDR1 MNHNS, CDR2 SASEGT. There are 15 residues in the CDR3. The V and J ends lost 3 bases and 4 bases, in that order; junction bases with no gene match: 6. CDR3 nucleotide sequence: TGTGCCAGCAGTGATCAGACTAGCGGGCGATACGAGCAGTACTTC. Amino acid sequence: CASSDQTSGRYEQYF.

The chain is built from TRBV4-2 and TRBJ1-5; D is uncertain. Trimming cost V 3 bases and J 3 bases, with 6 bases left between them. This CDR3 is 13 amino acids long. Germline V lookup: CDR1 LGHNA, CDR2 YNFKEQ. The DNA of the CDR3 is TGTGCCAGCAGCCAGGCTTACAATCAGCCCCAGCATTTT. Translation: CASSQAYNQPQHF.

The chain is built from TRBV30 and TRBJ2-5, with 7 bases aligning to TRBD2. Trimming cost V 7 bases and J 3 bases; bases outside gene matches: 5. The CDR3 is made up of 12 amino acids. Germline values: CDR1 GTSNPN, CDR2 SVGIG (reference sequence). The CDR3 DNA reads TGTGCCTCCGGGGCGGGAGAAGAGACCCAGTACTTC. Its translation is CASGAGEETQYF.

V is TRBV7-3 and J is TRBJ2-3; TRBD2 is a possible D gene (5 bases). The CDR3 length is 12 residues. V was cut by 6 bases and J by 6 bases, with 10 bases left in between. Looked up from germline, CDR1 is SGHTA and CDR2 is FQGTGA. This CDR3 is CASRWELDTQYF. CDR3 coding DNA: TGTGCCAGCAGATGGGAGTTGGATACGCAGTATTTT.

The chain links TRBV7-9 to TRBJ2-3; D is uncertain. The CDR3 is made up of 13 amino acids. Germline V gene lookup returns CDR1 SEHNR and CDR2 FQNEAQ (reference sequence). Trimming cost V 5 bases and J 2 bases, with 8 bases left between them. As DNA, the CDR3 is TGTGCCAGCAGCCGGTTATCCACAGATACGCAGTATTTT. It encodes CASSRLSTDTQYF. Filled out from reference TRBV7-9 and TRBJ2-3, the complete variable domain reads DTGVSQNPRHKITKRGQNVTFRCDPISEHNRLYWYRQTLGQGPEFLTYFQNEAQLEKSRLLSDRFSAERPKGSFSTLEIQRTEQGDSAMYLCASSRLSTDTQYFGPGTRLTVL.

The J gene is TRBJ1-6, the V gene TRBV7-2; no clear D. Trimming removed 4 bases at V and 0 bases at J, with 4 bases between. Germline CDR1 SGHTA, CDR2 FQGNSA. CDR3 length: 14 amino acids. CDR3: CASSYSSYNSPLHF. The CDR3 DNA sequence: TGTGCCAGCAGCTATAGCTCCTATAATTCACCCCTCCACTTT. The full variable domain, rest sourced from reference TRBV7-2 and TRBJ1-6, is GAGVSQSPSNKVTEKGKDVELRCDPISGHTALYWYRQSLGQGLEFLIYFQGNSAPDKSGLPSDRFSAERTGGSVSTLTIQRTQQEDSAVYLCASSYSSYNSPLHFGNGTRLTVT.

The V gene is TRBV6-5, the J gene TRBJ1-2; 7 bases agree with TRBD1. This CDR3 comprises 13 residues. With V trimmed by 6 bases and J by 6 bases, 7 bases remained unmatched. Germline loops: CDR1 MNHEY, CDR2 SVGAGI. The CDR3 DNA follows: TGTGCCAGCAGACCATTAGGACAGGATGGCTACACCTTC. This translates into CASRPLGQDGYTF.

V is TRBV9 and J is TRBJ1-3, with no clear D. Trimming pared 4 bases from V and 0 bases from J, leaving 5 bases between. Germline lookup yields CDR1 SGDLS and CDR2 YYNGEE. The CDR3 sequence is 13 residues long. The CDR3 region has the DNA TGTGCCAGCAGCACCGGCTCTGGAAACACCATATATTTT. Translated: CASSTGSGNTIYF.

This clone was seen many times. This chain joins TRBV7-9 and TRBJ2-7; 7 bases agree with TRBD1. The CDR3 contains 14 residues. Losses at the gene ends were 4 bases for V and 7 bases for J; bases not matched to a gene: 10. The germline V gene has CDR1 SEHNR and CDR2 FQNEAQ (reference sequence). CDR3 loop: CASSSEDRAWEQYF. The CDR3 DNA follows: TGTGCCAGCAGCTCAGAAGACAGGGCGTGGGAGCAGTACTTC.